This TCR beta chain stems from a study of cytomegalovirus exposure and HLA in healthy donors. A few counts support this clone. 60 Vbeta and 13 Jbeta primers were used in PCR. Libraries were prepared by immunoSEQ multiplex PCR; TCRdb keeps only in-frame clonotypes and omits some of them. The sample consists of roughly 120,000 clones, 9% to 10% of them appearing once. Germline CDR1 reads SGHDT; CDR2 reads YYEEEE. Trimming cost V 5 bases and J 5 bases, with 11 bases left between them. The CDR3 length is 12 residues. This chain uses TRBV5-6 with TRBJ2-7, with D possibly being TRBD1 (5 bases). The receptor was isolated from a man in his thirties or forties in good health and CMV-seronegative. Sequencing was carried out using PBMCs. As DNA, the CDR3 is TGTGCCAGCAGTTTCGACAGAGACGAGCAGTACTTC. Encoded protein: CASSFDRDEQYF.